This T cell receptor beta chain was sequenced in a study of CD8 T cells in ankylosing spondylitis. This clonotype was observed at least ten times. Its target is unknown. Study-level points and caveats: Made up of 7 to 9 highly homologous variants, a TCR beta motif appeared characteristic of ankylosing spondylitis blood. It was reported that disease-linked clones were significantly enriched in matched ankylosing spondylitis synovial fluid.

TCRdb analysed the 5' RACE reads with MiXCR anew, one entry per CDR3 protein. The sample includes 500,000 or so distinct CDR3 sequences, about 5.7% of them seen just once. Input material: blood, either unsorted or a sorted T cell fraction (not recorded which). The receptor was isolated from a male donor with ankylosing spondylitis.

The CDR3 DNA reads as TGTGCCAGCGGCCGACAGGGGGCGCGAGCTTTCTTT. As protein: CASGRQGARAFF. The chain joins TRBV13 to TRBJ1-1, with 10 nucleotides matching TRBD1. The CDR3 runs 12 residues. Germline assignment: CDR1 PRHDT and CDR2 FYEKMQ (reference sequence). V dropped 8 bases and J dropped 10; count of bases not matched to a gene: 7.